Included here is one T cell receptor (beta chain) sequence, with context. Its target is unknown. The authors ran a second PCR of 7 to 11 cycles using a sample-barcoded 5' primer and a J-beta primer mix. In TCRdb, the 5' RACE reads were re-called with MiXCR into one record per CDR3 protein. Found here are roughly 1,300,000 distinct CDR3 sequences, 59% of them singletons; the top ten hold about 6.7%. Trimming took 7 bases from V and 0 from J, leaving 11 bases between them. CDR1 is MNHNS and CDR2 is SASEGT in the germline V gene. This CDR3 region has 14 residues. The data belong to a study of blood T cells in healthy people across ages. Study outcomes and limitations: The study lacked donor CMV status, which possibly confounded expanded clonotype changes.

The origin of this receptor is a young man in good health. Sequencing was carried out using blood. This chain uses TRBV6-1 with TRBJ2-3; D assignment may be TRBD1 or TRBD2 (5 bases each). The CDR3 DNA reads as TGTGCCAGCAACCGGGACCCCAGCACAGATACGCAGTATTTT. Protein sequence: CASNRDPSTDTQYF.